The clone carrying this T cell receptor beta chain was seen repeatedly, ten times or more. Its specificity is unknown. The data were obtained in a study of CD8+CD57+ T cells in acquired aplastic anemia. Study-wide points: A significant difference in CD8+ Simpson's diversity between patients and controls was not found. In common between the patients and the controls were around 29 CD8+ CDR3 sequences.

Investigators profiled TCR beta VDJ and CDR3 from genomic DNA template. TCRdb reanalysed the reads using MiXCR and keeps one entry per CDR3 protein. Counted here are about 180,000 distinct CDR3 sequences, 46% occurring once; the ten biggest clones make up around 2.9%. CDR3 length equals 16 residues. Unmatched junction bases numbered 8, after V lost 3 bases and J lost 6 bases. CDR1 and CDR2 from the germline V gene are MGHRA and YSYEKL. The origin of this receptor is a human donor in good health. Sequenced material: sorted CD4+, CD8+, or CD8+CD57+ T cells (not recorded which) from PBMCs. V and J are TRBV4-1 and TRBJ1-4; 9 bases map to TRBD1. The chain's CDR3 is CASSHRLRDRDEKLFF. DNA for the CDR3: TGCGCCAGCAGCCACAGACTTCGGGACAGGGATGAAAAACTGTTTTTT.